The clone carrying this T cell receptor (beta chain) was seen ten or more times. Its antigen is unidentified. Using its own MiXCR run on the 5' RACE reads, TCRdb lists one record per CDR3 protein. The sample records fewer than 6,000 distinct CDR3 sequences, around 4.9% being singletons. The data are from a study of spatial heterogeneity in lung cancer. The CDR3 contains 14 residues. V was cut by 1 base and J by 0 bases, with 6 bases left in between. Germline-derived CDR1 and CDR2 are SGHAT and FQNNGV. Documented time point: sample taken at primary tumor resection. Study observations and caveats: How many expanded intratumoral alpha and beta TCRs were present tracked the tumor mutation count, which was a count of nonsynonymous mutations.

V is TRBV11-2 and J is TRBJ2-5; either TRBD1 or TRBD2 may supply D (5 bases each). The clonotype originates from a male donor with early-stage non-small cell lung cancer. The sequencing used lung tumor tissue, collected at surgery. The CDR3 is CASSLGGYQETQYF. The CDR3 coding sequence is TGTGCCAGCAGCTTAGGGGGGTACCAAGAGACCCAGTACTTC.